Below, 32 T cell receptor beta chains from the same sample are listed, as sequenced in a study of T-cell memory formation after mild COVID-19. TCRdb reprocessed the 5' RACE reads with MiXCR, giving one entry per CDR3 protein. The sample lists approximately 400,000 distinct CDR3 sequences; roughly 17% were seen once. Sequencing was carried out using PBMCs or a T cell subset sorted from them (not recorded which). Receptors originate from a man aged 18-30 years who had mild COVID-19 (a few samples of this study predate the infection). Cell type and time point are not known.

The table lists this clonotype with a few counts. The CDR3 sequence is CASSPPGRIQETQYF. The CDR3 DNA follows: TGTGCCAGCTCACCCCCTGGGCGGATCCAAGAGACCCAGTACTTC. The J gene is TRBJ2-5, the V gene TRBV18; D gene uncertain. Trimming removed 3 bases from V and 1 base from J, with 12 bases in between. Germline lookup yields CDR1 KGHSH and CDR2 LQKENI. This CDR3 has 15 residues. Filled out from reference TRBV18 and TRBJ2-5, the complete variable domain reads NAGVMQNPRHLVRRRGQEARLRCSPMKGHSHVYWYRQLPEEGLKFMVYLQKENIIDESGMPKERFSAEFPKEGPSILRIQQVVRGDSAAYFCASSPPGRIQETQYFGPGTRLLVL.

The CDR3 bases are TGCAGTGCTAGGAACGGATTTTACACTGAAGCTTTCTTT. Protein sequence: CSARNGFYTEAFF. The chain recombines TRBV20-1 with TRBJ1-1; D gene ambiguous. The CDR3 spans 13 residues. CDR1 is DFQATT and CDR2 is SNEGSKA in the germline V gene (reference sequence). The V end was cut by 3 bases, the J end by 3 bases, with 11 bases between.

This clonotype was observed at least ten times. The chain has TRBV5-1 and TRBJ1-1, with TRBD1 identical over 11 bases. Germline values: CDR1 SGHRS, CDR2 YFSETQ. V shed 4 bases and J 5 bases; nucleotides not matched to a gene: 4. This CDR3 is built from 14 residues. DNA for the CDR3: TGCGCCAGCAGCACGGGGACAGGGGGGACTGAAGCTTTCTTT. This translates into CASSTGTGGTEAFF.

This chain links TRBV6-6 with TRBJ1-1; D possibly corresponds to TRBD1 (5 bases). V lost 11 bases, J lost 2 bases, and 15 bases lay in between. This CDR3 contains 13 residues. Germline-derived CDR1 and CDR2 are MNHNY and SVGAGI (reference sequence). Written as DNA, the CDR3 is TGTGCCGCCAACACCGGGGCAAACACTGAAGCTTTCTTT. It is translated as CAANTGANTEAFF.

On this clonotype: The CDR3 does not end in the conserved phenylalanine or tryptophan, so this is likely a read error. Because the CDR3's place on the DNA is in doubt, the DNA is left out and the CDR3 is given as listed by TCRdb. V usage is TRBV9 and J usage is TRBJ2-5; the table calls TRBD2, which could not be checked here. Germline V gene sequence: CDR1 SGDLS, CDR2 YYNGEE. The CDR3 is 12 amino acids long, termini counted. The chain's CDR3 is CASSRLPGLLSI.

The rearrangement joins TRBV10-1 to TRBJ2-5; D call uncertain. The CDR3 runs to 13 residues. Germline lookup yields CDR1 WNHNN and CDR2 SYGVQD (reference sequence). Trimming pared 4 bases from V and 3 bases from J, leaving 9 bases between. The CDR3 DNA follows: TGCGCCAGCAGTGGTCAGAGCAAAGAGACCCAGTACTTC. It is translated as CASSGQSKETQYF.

V and J are TRBV12-3 or TRBV12-4 and TRBJ2-3, with D possibly matching TRBD1 (6 bases). This CDR3 spans 14 amino acids. Trimming shortened V by 2 bases and J by 9 bases, and 15 bases separated the two germline ends. Written as DNA, the CDR3 is TGTGCCAGCAGTTTACCGCTCAGGGGTTGGACGCAGTATTTT. Encoded protein: CASSLPLRGWTQYF.

The V gene is TRBV7-2, the J gene TRBJ2-3; D ambiguous. The CDR3 has 12 residues. V gave up 1 base and J gave up 7 bases, with 6 bases separating them. Germline V gene data show CDR1 as SGHTA and CDR2 as FQGNSA. DNA of the CDR3: TGTGCCAGCAGCTTAGATCTCTATACGCAGTATTTT. Residues: CASSLDLYTQYF.

Concerning this clonotype: A much larger clonotype is one base distant, so this may be a read error. V is TRBV4-1 and J is TRBJ2-3, with a weak D call TRBD1 (6 bases). CDR3 size: 13 residues. Trimming removed 6 bases from V and 4 bases from J, with 11 bases in between. Germline V gene sequence: CDR1 MGHRA, CDR2 YSYEKL. For the CDR3, the DNA is TGCGCCAGCAGTCAGAACAGGGCAGATACGCAGTATTTT. As protein: CASSQNRADTQYF.

J is TRBJ2-3 and V is TRBV5-1; 12 positions match TRBD1. Losses at the gene ends were 6 bases for V and 2 bases for J; bases not matched to a gene: 16. Per the germline V gene, CDR1 is SGHRS and CDR2 is YFSETQ. This CDR3 comprises 19 residues. DNA for the CDR3: TGCGCCAGCACCTCCGGGACAGGGGGCTTCCAGCCAGTCACAGATACGCAGTATTTT. Protein: CASTSGTGGFQPVTDTQYF.

This clonotype was recorded a few times. The rearrangement uses TRBV7-6 and TRBJ2-6; D tentatively fits TRBD1 or TRBD2 (5 bases each). There are 18 residues in the CDR3. From germline, CDR1 is SGHVS and CDR2 FNYEAQ. Trimming shortened V by 5 bases and J by 0 bases, and 17 bases separated the two germline ends. The DNA for the CDR3 is TGTGCCAGCAGCCTAATCGGGACGGTTTTCTCTGGGGCCAACGTCCTGACTTTC. It translates to CASSLIGTVFSGANVLTF.

This clonotype was detected a few times. The chain recombines TRBV9 with TRBJ1-1, with D perhaps matching TRBD1 (6 bases). CDR1 and CDR2 (germline): SGDLS, YYNGEE. This CDR3 spans 11 amino acids. Trimming took 3 bases from V and 10 from J, leaving 10 bases between them. The DNA for the CDR3 is TGTGCCAGCAGCGATGAGGGGGTAGCTTTCTTT. It codes for CASSDEGVAFF.

The chain uses TRBV12-3 or TRBV12-4 and TRBJ2-1, with TRBD2 identical over 10 bases. V gave up 5 bases and J gave up 8 bases; unmatched junction bases: 9. The CDR3 extends over 15 amino acids. CDR3 loop: CASSTSGRGQDEQFF. The CDR3 bases are TGTGCCAGCAGTACCAGCGGGAGGGGGCAAGATGAGCAGTTCTTC.

The chain joins TRBV5-1 to TRBJ1-2; D is perhaps TRBD1 (6 bases). This CDR3 region has 14 residues. The V gene lost 4 bases and the J gene lost 8 bases, with 18 bases spanning the gap. CDR1 and CDR2 (germline): SGHRS, YFSETQ. The CDR3, as DNA: TGCGCCAGCAGCGTAGGATCCAGGGGTGGCGGCTACACCTTC. It codes for CASSVGSRGGGYTF.

This clonotype has more than one count but fewer than ten. The chain recombines TRBV5-1 with TRBJ1-3, with TRBD1 as a possible D gene (5 bases). Germline lookup yields CDR1 SGHRS and CDR2 YFSETQ. Between the trimmed V and J ends, which lost 2 bases and 1 base, there was a span of 13 bases. The CDR3 has 16 residues. This CDR3 reads CASSFGGSSSGNTIYF. The DNA for the CDR3 is TGCGCCAGCAGCTTTGGGGGAAGTTCGTCTGGAAACACCATATATTTT.

This rearrangement joins TRBV6-6 to TRBJ2-7, with 12 bases lining up with TRBD1. Germline V CDR1 and CDR2: MNHNY, SVGAGI (reference sequence). Losses at the gene ends were 7 bases for V and 5 bases for J; bases not matched to a gene: 6. The CDR3 totals 14 residues. The CDR3 DNA follows: TGTGCCAGCACCAAAGGGACAGGGGGCAACGAGCAGTACTTC. Residues: CASTKGTGGNEQYF.

In this sample, this clonotype turned up a few times. The chain employs TRBV5-1 and TRBJ2-2; D unresolved. This CDR3 has 15 amino acids. Germline V gives CDR1 SGHRS, CDR2 YFSETQ. Between the trimmed V and J ends, which lost 1 base and 0 bases, there was a span of 7 bases. The CDR3 loop reads CASSLRVANTGELFF. The CDR3 DNA reads as TGCGCCAGCAGCTTGCGGGTCGCGAACACCGGGGAGCTGTTTTTT.

This clonotype was detected only a few times. The chain carries TRBV20-1 and TRBJ2-7; D not certain. Germline CDR1 is DFQATT and CDR2 is SNEGSKA (reference sequence). The CDR3 has 13 residues. Deletions cut 7 bases from V and 3 bases from J, with 16 bases between. CDR3 DNA sequence: TGCAGTGTAAGGACGGACCACAACTACGAGCAGTACTTC. Translation gives CSVRTDHNYEQYF.

This clonotype has just a few counts. In DNA, the CDR3 is TGTGCCAGCAGTCGAAGGTCCTCTCATGACTATGGCTACACCTTC. Translated: CASSRRSSHDYGYTF. The rearrangement uses TRBV6-1 and TRBJ1-2; D not certain. Germline V gives CDR1 MNHNS, CDR2 SASEGT. The V and J ends lost 5 bases and 3 bases respectively, with 16 bases between them. The CDR3 is 15 amino acids.

The V gene is TRBV6-2 or TRBV6-3, the J gene TRBJ2-2; 7 positions agree with TRBD1. J gave up 9 bases and V 7 bases, and 8 bases lay outside the gene matches. The CDR3 is made up of 13 amino acids. Germline CDR1 and CDR2: MNHEY and SVGEGT. The CDR3 reads CASTGTVHRELFF. The CDR3 coding sequence is TGTGCCAGCACAGGGACAGTCCACCGGGAGCTGTTTTTT.

V usage is TRBV5-1 and J usage is TRBJ2-1, with 7 bases lining up with TRBD2. The last part of the DNA fits TRBJ2-5 better; the J call may be wrong. The CDR3 extends over 14 amino acids. CDR1 SGHRS and CDR2 YFSETQ come from the germline V gene. DNA of the CDR3: TGCGCCAGCAGCTTAGAGAAGCGGGGAGAGACCCAGTACTTC. Residues: CASSLEKRGETQYF.

This clonotype was observed a few times. The V gene is TRBV10-2, the J gene TRBJ2-7; TRBD1 aligns across 7 bases. V was pared by 8 bases and J by 4 bases, with 8 bases of the junction left unmatched. CDR3 length: 13 amino acids. In germline, CDR1 is WSHSY, CDR2 SAAADI. Here the CDR3 DNA reads TGCGCCAGCGGGAAAAACAGGGGTTACGAGCAGTACTTC. As protein: CASGKNRGYEQYF.

This clonotype was seen a few times. This chain connects TRBV11-2 to TRBJ2-3; 7 nucleotides agree with TRBD2. Germline CDR1 is SGHAT and CDR2 is FQNNGV. The CDR3 consists of 15 residues. Unmatched junction bases numbered 7, after V lost 4 bases and J lost 3 bases. This chain's CDR3 is CASSSLGGGTDTQYF. The CDR3 DNA follows: TGTGCCAGCAGCTCCCTTGGGGGGGGAACAGATACGCAGTATTTT.

Many counts were recorded for this clonotype. V gene TRBV2 combines with J gene TRBJ2-5; 7 bases align to TRBD1. Trimming removed 8 bases from V and 2 bases from J; junction bases left unmatched: 8. The CDR3 consists of 14 residues. Germline assignment: CDR1 SNHLY and CDR2 FYNNEI. Here the CDR3 DNA reads TGTGCCAGCTTCCGACCGGGACAGCAAGAGACCCAGTACTTC. This encodes CASFRPGQQETQYF.

This chain uses TRBV4-3 with TRBJ2-1, with a weak D call TRBD2 (5 bases). Germline values: CDR1 LGHNA, CDR2 YSLEER. CDR3 length equals 15 residues. V lost 0 bases, J lost 5 bases, and 11 bases lay in between. CDR3 residues: CASSQDGSSNNEQFF. In DNA form, the CDR3 reads TGCGCCAGCAGCCAAGATGGATCTAGCAACAATGAGCAGTTCTTC.

This clonotype was observed at least ten times. The V call is TRBV7-9, the J call TRBJ1-1; D is unclear. Germline CDR1 SEHNR, CDR2 FQNEAQ (reference sequence). The V end was cut by 2 bases, the J end by 1 base, with 8 bases between. The CDR3 is 14 residues long. The CDR3 region is CASSLTDKNTEAFF. CDR3 nucleotide sequence: TGTGCCAGCAGCTTAACAGACAAGAACACTGAAGCTTTCTTT.

V usage is TRBV11-2 and J usage is TRBJ2-3; 12 nucleotides align to TRBD1. The germline V gene has CDR1 SGHAT and CDR2 FQNNGV. V dropped 4 bases and J dropped 7; count of bases not matched to a gene: 9. The CDR3 covers 16 residues. CDR3 bases: TGTGCCAGCAGCTCCCTTCGGGGACAGGGGGCGAATACGCAGTATTTT. Translated, it gives CASSSLRGQGANTQYF.

This clonotype was found many times. This chain uses TRBV5-1 with TRBJ2-3; D may be TRBD1 (6 bases). Trimming removed 4 bases at V and 0 bases at J, with 12 bases between. This CDR3 has 15 amino acids. The germline V gene has CDR1 SGHRS and CDR2 YFSETQ. CDR3 sequence: CASSPGQTSTDTQYF. The CDR3 DNA sequence: TGCGCCAGCAGCCCAGGACAGACTAGCACAGATACGCAGTATTTT.

The chain uses TRBV5-1 and TRBJ1-2; tentatively, D is TRBD1 (6 bases). CDR1 and CDR2 from the germline V gene are SGHRS and YFSETQ. Deletions cut 4 bases from V and 6 bases from J, with 25 bases between. The CDR3 totals 17 residues. CDR3 DNA sequence: TGCGCCAGCAGCCGGTCCGTCCTCGATTCGGACAGACATGGCTACACCTTC. Translated, it gives CASSRSVLDSDRHGYTF.

The chain links TRBV6-5 to TRBJ2-1; weak D call: TRBD2 (5 bases). The germline V gene encodes CDR1 MNHEY and CDR2 SVGAGI. This CDR3 comprises 15 residues. Trimming took off 0 bases at V and 4 bases at J, with 10 bases between the two ends. The CDR3: CASSYSGVGYNEQFF. The CDR3 DNA reads as TGTGCCAGCAGTTACTCCGGGGTTGGGTACAATGAGCAGTTCTTC.

This sequence joins TRBV27 and TRBJ2-1, with unresolved D. CDR3 size: 13 residues. The germline CDR1 and CDR2 sequences are MNHEY and SMNVEV (reference sequence). The V end was cut by 3 bases, the J end by 8 bases, with 11 bases between. CDR3: CASSFISHYEQFF. The DNA of the CDR3 is TGTGCCAGCAGTTTTATCTCACATTATGAGCAGTTCTTC.

The sample holds a few counts of this clonotype. CDR3 region: CASSSYTPGYEQYF. CDR3 sequence (DNA): TGTGCCAGCAGCTCGTACACCCCGGGCTACGAGCAGTACTTC. This rearrangement joins TRBV7-2 to TRBJ2-7; no firm D call. CDR1 SGHTA and CDR2 FQGNSA come from the germline V gene. This CDR3 has 14 amino acids. Trimming took off 4 bases at V and 3 bases at J, with 13 bases between the two ends.